This note documents a single T cell receptor (beta chain) sequence. The data belong to a study of shared clonotypes between healthy human individuals. Only in-frame clones appear in the TCRdb table, and some are missing; sequencing was by immunoSEQ multiplex PCR. The table has around 690,000 clones, 90% seen once. This CDR3 region has 15 residues. Germline loops: CDR1 SGDLS, CDR2 YYNGEE. V was clipped by 1 base and J by 5 bases; unmatched bases: 5. The gene calls are TRBV9 and TRBJ2-5, with 10 bases matching TRBD2. The clonotype originates from a man aged 18 to 29 in good health. Some clones in this sample may be carry-over from other donors' samples. Sequenced input: memory CD8+ T cells from PBMCs. As for subset: CD45RO+ cells pooled with CCR7-negative TemRA cells. For the CDR3, the DNA is TGTGCCAGCAGCGTAACTAGCGGGATAGGGGAGACCCAGTACTTC. It codes for CASSVTSGIGETQYF.